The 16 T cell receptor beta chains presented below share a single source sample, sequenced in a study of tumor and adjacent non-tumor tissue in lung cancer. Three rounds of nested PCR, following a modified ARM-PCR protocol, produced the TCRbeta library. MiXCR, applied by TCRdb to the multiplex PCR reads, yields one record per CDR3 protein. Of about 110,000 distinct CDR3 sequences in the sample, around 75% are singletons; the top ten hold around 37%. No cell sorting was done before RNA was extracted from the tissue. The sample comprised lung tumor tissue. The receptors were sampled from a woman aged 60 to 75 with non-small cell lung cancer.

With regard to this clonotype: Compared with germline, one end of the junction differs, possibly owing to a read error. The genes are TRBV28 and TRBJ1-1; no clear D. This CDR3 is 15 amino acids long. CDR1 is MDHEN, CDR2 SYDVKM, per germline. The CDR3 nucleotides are TGTGCCATCAGTTTCCCCACTCACAGGAACACTGAAGCTTTCTTT. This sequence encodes CAISFPTHRNTEAFF.

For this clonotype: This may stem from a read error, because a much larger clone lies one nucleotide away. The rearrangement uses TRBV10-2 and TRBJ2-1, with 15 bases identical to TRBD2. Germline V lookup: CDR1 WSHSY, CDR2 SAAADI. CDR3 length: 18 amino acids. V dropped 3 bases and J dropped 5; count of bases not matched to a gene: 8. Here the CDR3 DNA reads TGCGCCAGCAGTGACACGGGACTAGCGGGGGGTCATAACAATGAGCAGTTCTTC. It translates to CASSDTGLAGGHNNEQFF.

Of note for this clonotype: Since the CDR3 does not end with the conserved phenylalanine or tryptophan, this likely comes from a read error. CDR3 sequence: CASSVDRYEQYI. In nucleotides, the CDR3 is TGTGCCAGCAGCGTCGACAGATACGAGCAGTACATC. The rearrangement links TRBV11-2 to TRBJ2-7; D may be TRBD1 (5 bases). The CDR3 contains 12 residues. Per germline, CDR1 SGHAT and CDR2 FQNNGV. V dropped 5 bases and J dropped 4 bases, with 9 bases sitting between them.

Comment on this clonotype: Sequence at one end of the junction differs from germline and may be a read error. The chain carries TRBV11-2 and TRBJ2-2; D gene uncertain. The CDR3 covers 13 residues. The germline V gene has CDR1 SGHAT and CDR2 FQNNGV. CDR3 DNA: TGTGCCAGTAGCTTTTTCCAGACCAGGGAGCTGTTTTTT. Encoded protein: CASSFFQTRELFF.

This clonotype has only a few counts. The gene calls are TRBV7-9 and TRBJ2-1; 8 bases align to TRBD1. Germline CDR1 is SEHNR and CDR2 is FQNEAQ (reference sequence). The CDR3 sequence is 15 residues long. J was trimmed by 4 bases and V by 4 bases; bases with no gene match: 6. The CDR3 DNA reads TGTGCCAGCAGCTCAATCGGGACAGGATACAATGAGCAGTTCTTC. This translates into CASSSIGTGYNEQFF.

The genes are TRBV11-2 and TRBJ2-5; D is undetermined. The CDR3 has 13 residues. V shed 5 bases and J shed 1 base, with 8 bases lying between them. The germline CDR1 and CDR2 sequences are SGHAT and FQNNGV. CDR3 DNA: TGTGCCAGCAGCCTCATAGCCCAAGAGACCCAGTACTTC. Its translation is CASSLIAQETQYF.

The CDR3 bases are TGCAGTGCTCTCTTGAGGTCCAGACGGATGAACACTGAAGCTTTCTTT. It is translated as CSALLRSRRMNTEAFF. The chain combines TRBV20-1 with TRBJ1-1; no reliable D call. The CDR3 extends over 16 amino acids. CDR1 and CDR2 (germline): DFQATT, SNEGSKA (reference sequence). V gave up 5 bases and J gave up 0 bases, with 19 bases separating them.

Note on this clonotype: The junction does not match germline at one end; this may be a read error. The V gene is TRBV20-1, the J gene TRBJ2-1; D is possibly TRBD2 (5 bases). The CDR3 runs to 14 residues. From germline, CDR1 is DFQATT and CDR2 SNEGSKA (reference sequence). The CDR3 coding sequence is TGCGGTGCTAAGGAATACCTAGACTACAATGAGCACTTCTTC. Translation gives CGAKEYLDYNEHFF.

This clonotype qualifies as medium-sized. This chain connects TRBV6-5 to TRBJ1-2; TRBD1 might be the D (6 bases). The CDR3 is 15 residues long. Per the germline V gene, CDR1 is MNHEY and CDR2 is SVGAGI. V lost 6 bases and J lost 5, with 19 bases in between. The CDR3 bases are TGTGCCAGCAGACAACTCCGGGGGCATGGGTATGGCTACACCTTC. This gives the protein CASRQLRGHGYGYTF.

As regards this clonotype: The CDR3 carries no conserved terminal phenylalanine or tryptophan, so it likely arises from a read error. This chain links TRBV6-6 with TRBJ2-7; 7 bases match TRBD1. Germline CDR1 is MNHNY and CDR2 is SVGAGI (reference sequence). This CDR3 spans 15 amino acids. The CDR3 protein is CPSSRQTGRDYDQYL. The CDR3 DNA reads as TGTCCCAGCAGTCGCCAGACAGGGAGAGACTACGATCAGTACTTA.

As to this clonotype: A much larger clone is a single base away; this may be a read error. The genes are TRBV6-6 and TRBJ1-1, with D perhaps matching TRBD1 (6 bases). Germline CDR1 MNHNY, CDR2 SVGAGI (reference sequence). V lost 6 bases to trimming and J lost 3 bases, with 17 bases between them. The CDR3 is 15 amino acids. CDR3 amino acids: CASSDRRGRDTEAFF. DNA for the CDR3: TGTGCCAGCAGCGACCGCAGGGGCAGGGACACTGAAGCTTTCTTT.

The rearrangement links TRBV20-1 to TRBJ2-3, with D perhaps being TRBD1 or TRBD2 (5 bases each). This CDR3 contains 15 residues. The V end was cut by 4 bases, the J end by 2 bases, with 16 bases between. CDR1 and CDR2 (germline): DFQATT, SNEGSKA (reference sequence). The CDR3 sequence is CSATPGWGTTDTQYF. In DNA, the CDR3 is TGCAGTGCTACACCGGGGTGGGGGACCACAGATACGCAGTATTTT.

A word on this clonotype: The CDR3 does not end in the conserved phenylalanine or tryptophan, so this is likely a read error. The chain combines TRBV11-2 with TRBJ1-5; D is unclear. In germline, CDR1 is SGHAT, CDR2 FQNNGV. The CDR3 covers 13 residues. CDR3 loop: CASSRDRDQSQHL. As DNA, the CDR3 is TGTGCCAGCTCCCGGGATAGGGATCAGTCCCAGCATCTT.

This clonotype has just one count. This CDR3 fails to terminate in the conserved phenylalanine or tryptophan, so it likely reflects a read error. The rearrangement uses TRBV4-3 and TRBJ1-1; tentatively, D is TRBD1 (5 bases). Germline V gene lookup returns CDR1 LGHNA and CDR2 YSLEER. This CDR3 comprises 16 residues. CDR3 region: CASNQDGRGDYTEAFY. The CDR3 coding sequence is TGCGCCAGCAACCAAGATGGGAGAGGGGATTACACTGAAGCTTTCTAT.

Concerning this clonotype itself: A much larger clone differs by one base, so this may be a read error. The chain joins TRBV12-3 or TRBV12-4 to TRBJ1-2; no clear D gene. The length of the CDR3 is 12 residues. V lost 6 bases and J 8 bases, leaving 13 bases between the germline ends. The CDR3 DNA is TGTGCCAGCAGGCCCGACTGGGAGGGCTACACCTTC. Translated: CASRPDWEGYTF.

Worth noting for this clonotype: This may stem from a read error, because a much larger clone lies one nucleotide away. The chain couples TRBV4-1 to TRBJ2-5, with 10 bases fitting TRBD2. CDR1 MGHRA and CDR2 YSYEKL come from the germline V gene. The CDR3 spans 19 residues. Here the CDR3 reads CASSQDKSGAGGRRETKYF. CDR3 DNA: TGCGCCAGCAGCCAAGATAAAAGTGGAGCGGGGGGGAGAAGAGAGACCAAGTACTTC.